This T cell receptor (beta chain) comes out of a study of cytomegalovirus exposure and HLA in healthy donors. Across the whole study: Among the roughly 380 donors who were genotyped, about 84% fell in the genetic ancestry cluster that is associated with self-reported Caucasian donors.

The CDR3 is 13 amino acids. The V and J ends lost 4 bases and 8 bases, in that order; junction bases with no gene match: 6. CDR1 and CDR2 from the germline V gene are LGHNA and YNFKEQ. Amplification used 60 Vbeta primers and 13 Jbeta primers. Some clones are missing from TCRdb's copy, which holds only in-frame ones; the method was immunoSEQ multiplex PCR. Of about 150,000 clones listed, roughly 85% are singletons. This sequence originates from a woman between 18 and 29 years old in good health and CMV-seronegative. The chain is built from TRBV4-2 and TRBJ1-2, with TRBD1 matching 8 bases. The material sequenced was PBMCs. The chain's CDR3 is CASSLRGQGGYTF. CDR3 in DNA: TGTGCCAGCAGCCTCCGCGGACAGGGCGGCTACACCTTC.